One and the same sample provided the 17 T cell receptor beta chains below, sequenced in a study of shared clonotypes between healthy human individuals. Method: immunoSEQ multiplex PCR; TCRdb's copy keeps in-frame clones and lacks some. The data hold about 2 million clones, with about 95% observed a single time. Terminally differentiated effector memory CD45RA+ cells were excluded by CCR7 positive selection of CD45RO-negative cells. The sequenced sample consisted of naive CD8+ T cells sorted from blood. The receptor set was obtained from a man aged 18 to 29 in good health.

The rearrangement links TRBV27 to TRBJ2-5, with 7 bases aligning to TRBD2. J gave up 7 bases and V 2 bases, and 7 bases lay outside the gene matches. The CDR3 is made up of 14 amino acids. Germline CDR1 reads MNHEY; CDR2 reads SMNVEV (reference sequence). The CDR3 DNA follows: TGTGCCAGCAGTTTAGCGGGGGTCAGCGCGACCCAGTACTTC. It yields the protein CASSLAGVSATQYF.

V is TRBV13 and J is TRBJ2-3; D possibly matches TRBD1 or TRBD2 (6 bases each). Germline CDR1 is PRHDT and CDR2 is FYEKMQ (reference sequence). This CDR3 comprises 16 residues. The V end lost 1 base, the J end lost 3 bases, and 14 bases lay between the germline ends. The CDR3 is CASSLAGGHFTDTQYF. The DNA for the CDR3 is TGTGCCAGCAGCTTAGCCGGGGGCCATTTTACAGATACGCAGTATTTT.

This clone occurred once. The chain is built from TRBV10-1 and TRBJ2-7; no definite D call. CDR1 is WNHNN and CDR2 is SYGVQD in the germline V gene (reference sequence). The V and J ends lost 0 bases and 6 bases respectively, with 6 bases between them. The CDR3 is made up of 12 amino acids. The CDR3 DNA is TGCGCCAGCAGTGAGTCGTTAGGCGAGCAGTACTTC. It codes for CASSESLGEQYF.

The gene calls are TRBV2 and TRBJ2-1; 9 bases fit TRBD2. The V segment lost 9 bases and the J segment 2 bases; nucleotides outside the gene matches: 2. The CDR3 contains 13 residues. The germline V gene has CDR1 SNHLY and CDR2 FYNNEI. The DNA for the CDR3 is TGTGCCAGGACTAGCGGACCCTACAATGAGCAGTTCTTC. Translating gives CARTSGPYNEQFF.

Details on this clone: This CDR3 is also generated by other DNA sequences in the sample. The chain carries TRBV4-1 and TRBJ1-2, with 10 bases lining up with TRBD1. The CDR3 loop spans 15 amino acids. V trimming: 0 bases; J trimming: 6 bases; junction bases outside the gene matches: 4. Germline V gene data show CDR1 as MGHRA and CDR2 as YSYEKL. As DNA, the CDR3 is TGCGCCAGCAGCCAAGATAGGACAGGGGGGGATGGCTACACCTTC. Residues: CASSQDRTGGDGYTF.

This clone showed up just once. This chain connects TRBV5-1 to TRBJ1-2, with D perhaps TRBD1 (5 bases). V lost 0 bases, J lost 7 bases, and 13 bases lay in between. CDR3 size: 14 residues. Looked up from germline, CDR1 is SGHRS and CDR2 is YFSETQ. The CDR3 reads CASSLDRKSSGYTF. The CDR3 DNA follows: TGCGCCAGCAGCTTGGACAGGAAAAGTTCTGGCTACACCTTC.

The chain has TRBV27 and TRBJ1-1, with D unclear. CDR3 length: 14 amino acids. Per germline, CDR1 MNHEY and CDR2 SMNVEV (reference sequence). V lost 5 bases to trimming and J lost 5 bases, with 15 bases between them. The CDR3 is CASSDYPTMTEAFF. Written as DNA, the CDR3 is TGTGCCAGCAGTGATTACCCGACCATGACTGAAGCTTTCTTT.

In nucleotides, the CDR3 is TGCAGCGTTGAATGGACGGAGACCTACAATGAGCAGTTCTTC. It yields the protein CSVEWTETYNEQFF. The chain carries TRBV29-1 and TRBJ2-1; no firm D call. Germline V gene sequence: CDR1 SQVTM, CDR2 ANQGSEA. The germline V and J ends were trimmed by 2 bases and 2 bases, with 10 bases remaining between them. The CDR3 is made up of 14 amino acids.

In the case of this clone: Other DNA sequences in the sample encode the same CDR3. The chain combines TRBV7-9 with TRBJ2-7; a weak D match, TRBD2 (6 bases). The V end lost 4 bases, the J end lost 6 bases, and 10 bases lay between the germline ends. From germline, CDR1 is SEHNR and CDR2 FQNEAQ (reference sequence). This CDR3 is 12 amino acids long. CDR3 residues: CASSWGTGEQYF. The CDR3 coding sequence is TGTGCCAGCAGCTGGGGGACTGGCGAGCAGTACTTC.

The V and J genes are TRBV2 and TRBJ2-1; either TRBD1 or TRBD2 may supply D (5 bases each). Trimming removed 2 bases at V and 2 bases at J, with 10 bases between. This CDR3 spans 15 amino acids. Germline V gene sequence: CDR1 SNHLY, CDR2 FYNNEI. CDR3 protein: CASSEYRGPYNEQFF. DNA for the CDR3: TGTGCCAGCAGTGAATATCGGGGCCCCTACAATGAGCAGTTCTTC. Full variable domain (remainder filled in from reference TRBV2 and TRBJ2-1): EPEVTQTPSHQVTQMGQEVILRCVPISNHLYFYWYRQILGQKVEFLVSFYNNEISEKSEIFDDQFSVERPDGSNFTLKIRSTKLEDSAMYFCASSEYRGPYNEQFFGPGTRLTVL.

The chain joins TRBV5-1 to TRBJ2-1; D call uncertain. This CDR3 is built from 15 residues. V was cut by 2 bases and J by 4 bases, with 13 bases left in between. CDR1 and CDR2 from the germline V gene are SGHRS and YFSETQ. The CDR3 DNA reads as TGCGCCAGCAGCTTACGGGCCAATACTTACAATGAGCAGTTCTTC. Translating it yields CASSLRANTYNEQFF.

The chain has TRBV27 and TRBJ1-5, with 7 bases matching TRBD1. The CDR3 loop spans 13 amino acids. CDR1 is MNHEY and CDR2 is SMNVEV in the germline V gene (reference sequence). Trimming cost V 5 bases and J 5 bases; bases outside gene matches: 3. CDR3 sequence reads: CASSPTGDQPQHF. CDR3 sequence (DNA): TGTGCCAGCAGTCCAACAGGGGATCAGCCCCAGCATTTT.

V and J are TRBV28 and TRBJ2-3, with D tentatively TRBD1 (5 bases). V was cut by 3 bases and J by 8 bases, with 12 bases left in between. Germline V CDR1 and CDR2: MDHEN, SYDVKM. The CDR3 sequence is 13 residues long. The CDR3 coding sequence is TGTGCCAGCAGTTTTCAGGGATCGGGTACGCAGTATTTT. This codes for CASSFQGSGTQYF. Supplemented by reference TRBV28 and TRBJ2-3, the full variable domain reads DVKVTQSSRYLVKRTGEKVFLECVQDMDHENMFWYRQDPGLGLRLIYFSYDVKMKEKGDIPEGYSVSREKKERFSLILESASTNQTSMYLCASSFQGSGTQYFGPGTRLTVL.

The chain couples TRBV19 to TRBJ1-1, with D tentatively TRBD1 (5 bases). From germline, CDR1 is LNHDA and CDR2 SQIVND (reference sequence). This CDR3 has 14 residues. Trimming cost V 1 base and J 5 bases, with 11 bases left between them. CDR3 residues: CASSIARVGTEAFF. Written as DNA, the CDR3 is TGTGCCAGTAGTATAGCCAGGGTGGGAACTGAAGCTTTCTTT.

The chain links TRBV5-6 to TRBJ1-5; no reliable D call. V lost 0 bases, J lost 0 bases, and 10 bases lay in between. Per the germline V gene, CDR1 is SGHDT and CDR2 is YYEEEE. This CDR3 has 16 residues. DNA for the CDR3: TGTGCCAGCAGCTTGGCGGGCTCGGGTAGCAATCAGCCCCAGCATTTT. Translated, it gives CASSLAGSGSNQPQHF.

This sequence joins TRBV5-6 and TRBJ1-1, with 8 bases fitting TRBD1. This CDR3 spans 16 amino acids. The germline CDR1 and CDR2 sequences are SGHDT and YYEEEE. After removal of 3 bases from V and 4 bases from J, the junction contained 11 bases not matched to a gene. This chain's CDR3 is CASSWGTGGGRTEAFF. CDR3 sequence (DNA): TGTGCCAGCAGCTGGGGGACAGGCGGGGGTCGCACTGAAGCTTTCTTT.

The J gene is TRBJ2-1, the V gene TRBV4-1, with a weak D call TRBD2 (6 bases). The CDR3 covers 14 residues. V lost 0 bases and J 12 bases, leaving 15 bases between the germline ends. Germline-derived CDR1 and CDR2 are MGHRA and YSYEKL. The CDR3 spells CASSQDVGGKGQFF. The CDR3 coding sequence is TGCGCCAGCAGCCAAGATGTCGGGGGAAAGGGGCAGTTCTTC.